The T cell receptor beta chain under discussion was sequenced for a study of T-cell reconstitution after alpha-beta-depleted transplantation in children. The CDR3 runs to 15 residues. V lost 2 bases, J lost 7 bases, and 10 bases stayed unmatched. Germline CDR1 reads KGHSH; CDR2 reads LQKENI. A library of TCRbeta sequences, prepared with unique molecular identifiers, was generated. TCRdb reprocessed the PCR reads via MiXCR and lists one record per CDR3 protein. The repertoire holds about 610,000 distinct CDR3 sequences, with over 9.5% as singletons. Here the sequenced sample was PBMCs from the stem cell graft donor, taken from the stem cell graft. This sequence was found in a human donor who donated a stem cell graft to a child with acute myeloid leukemia. The genes are TRBV18 and TRBJ1-2; 7 positions match TRBD1. The CDR3 is CASSPYRDSKVGYTF. In DNA, the CDR3 is TGTGCCAGCTCACCATACCGGGACAGTAAAGTTGGCTACACCTTC.